This TCR beta chain was captured in a study of Ad26.COV2.S vaccination and SARS-CoV-2 variants. Study at large: The study gave Ad26.COV2.S intramuscularly, once or twice 56 days apart.

Germline trimming cut 3 bases from V and 7 bases from J; bases unmatched to any gene: 5. CDR1 is MDHEN and CDR2 is SYDVKM in the germline V gene. The CDR3 has 13 amino acids. Study observations and caveats: Considerable breadth of spike-specific CD8+ and CD4+ T cell responses has reportedly been documented following vaccination.

As regards this clone: Its antigen is undetermined.

Treatment reported: roughly 18 received Ad26.COV2.S at low or high dose, single or two shots; 5 received placebo; per-sample allocation not given. Collection of the samples took place on day 63 after the first injection of vaccine or placebo. Sequenced by immunoSEQ multiplex PCR; TCRdb stores in-frame clones only, minus some. The top ten hold roughly 1.7% of the sample, which has about half a million clones, 70% to 90% seen once. This TCR was sampled from a person between 18 and 59 years old who received the Ad26.COV2.S COVID-19 vaccine or a placebo. This specimen consisted of peripheral blood, obtained in a trial of Ad26.COV2.S vaccine versus placebo. This sequence joins TRBV28 and TRBJ1-1; 7 bases are shared with TRBD1. CDR3 sequence (DNA): TGTGCCAGCAGTTTCCCACAGGGGCGTGAAGCTTTCTTT. It specifies CASSFPQGREAFF.